The rows below give T cell receptor beta chains drawn from one sample of a study of T cells after yellow fever vaccination. TCRdb called the 5' RACE reads again in MiXCR, with one record for every CDR3 protein. The repertoire holds 450,000 to 600,000 distinct CDR3 sequences, with 17% as singletons. Source: PBMCs, taken 4 to 6 days after the first yellow fever vaccination. The receptors stem from a man between 18 and 35 years old who received the YFV17D yellow fever vaccine. The CDR3 runs from the conserved cysteine through the conserved F or W. A D gene is named only where the DNA matches it firmly. Clone size is not always given. Where it is, it says once, few, many or a class for expanded clones.

j_gene: TRBJ2-3; v_gene: TRBV5-6; abundance: -; d_gene: TRBD1; CDR3nt: TGTGCCAGCAGCCGCACGGACAGGGCGATCGGGGATACGCAGTATTTT; CDR3aa: CASSRTDRAIGDTQYF
j_gene: TRBJ2-6; v_gene: TRBV7-2; abundance: few; d_gene: -; CDR3nt: TGTGCCAGCAGCTTAGACTACAACTCTGGGGCCAACGTCCTGACTTTC; CDR3aa: CASSLDYNSGANVLTF
j_gene: TRBJ1-3; v_gene: TRBV20-1; abundance: many; d_gene: -; CDR3nt: TGCAGTGCTTATAGTGCGGGGACTGGAAACACCATATATTTT; CDR3aa: CSAYSAGTGNTIYF
j_gene: TRBJ1-2; v_gene: TRBV18; abundance: few; d_gene: -; CDR3nt: TGTGCCAGCTCACCACTCCTGGAAATTAGATATGGCTACACCTTC; CDR3aa: CASSPLLEIRYGYTF
j_gene: TRBJ1-1; v_gene: TRBV6-5; abundance: few; d_gene: -; CDR3nt: TGTGCCAGCAGTTATGGCAAAAATGTTGAAGCTTTCTTT; CDR3aa: CASSYGKNVEAFF
j_gene: TRBJ2-5; v_gene: TRBV15; abundance: -; d_gene: -; CDR3nt: TGTGCCACCAGCGAAGGGGGGCGCGGGATTACTGACCAGTACTTC; CDR3aa: CATSEGGRGITDQYF
j_gene: TRBJ2-3; v_gene: TRBV9; abundance: -; d_gene: TRBD2; CDR3nt: TGTGCCAGCAGCGTCGAGCGGGGGGGCGGGGATACGCAGTATTTT; CDR3aa: CASSVERGGGDTQYF
j_gene: TRBJ2-7; v_gene: TRBV15; abundance: many; d_gene: -; CDR3nt: TGTGCCACCAGCAGAGGGGATTCGGGCCACAAGGCCTACGAGCAGTACTTC; CDR3aa: CATSRGDSGHKAYEQYF
j_gene: TRBJ2-7; v_gene: TRBV4-3; abundance: -; d_gene: TRBD1; CDR3nt: TGCGCCAGCAGCCAAGATTACCCCGGGACAGGGGCATACGAGCAGTACTTC; CDR3aa: CASSQDYPGTGAYEQYF
j_gene: TRBJ2-5; v_gene: TRBV4-1; abundance: few; d_gene: -; CDR3nt: TGCGCCAGCAGCCAAGATAGCGGTCCTAGATCGGGGACCCAGTACTTC; CDR3aa: CASSQDSGPRSGTQYF
j_gene: TRBJ1-1; v_gene: TRBV6-5; abundance: -; d_gene: TRBD1; CDR3nt: TGTGCCAGCAGTCATCATGACAGGGGAGCGATAAAGGCTTTCTTT; CDR3aa: CASSHHDRGAIKAFF
j_gene: TRBJ2-3; v_gene: TRBV5-1; abundance: few; d_gene: TRBD1; CDR3nt: TGCGCCAGCAGCTTCTCCGGGACAGGTGGTAAAGATACGCAGTATTTT; CDR3aa: CASSFSGTGGKDTQYF
j_gene: TRBJ2-7; v_gene: TRBV18; abundance: few; d_gene: TRBD1; CDR3nt: TGTGCCAGCTCTCCGTACCCGGAAACAGGGGACGAGCAGTACTTC; CDR3aa: CASSPYPETGDEQYF
j_gene: TRBJ2-5; v_gene: TRBV29-1; abundance: -; d_gene: -; CDR3nt: TGCAGCGTTACCAGGGTGGGGGGAGAGACCCAGTACTTC; CDR3aa: CSVTRVGGETQYF